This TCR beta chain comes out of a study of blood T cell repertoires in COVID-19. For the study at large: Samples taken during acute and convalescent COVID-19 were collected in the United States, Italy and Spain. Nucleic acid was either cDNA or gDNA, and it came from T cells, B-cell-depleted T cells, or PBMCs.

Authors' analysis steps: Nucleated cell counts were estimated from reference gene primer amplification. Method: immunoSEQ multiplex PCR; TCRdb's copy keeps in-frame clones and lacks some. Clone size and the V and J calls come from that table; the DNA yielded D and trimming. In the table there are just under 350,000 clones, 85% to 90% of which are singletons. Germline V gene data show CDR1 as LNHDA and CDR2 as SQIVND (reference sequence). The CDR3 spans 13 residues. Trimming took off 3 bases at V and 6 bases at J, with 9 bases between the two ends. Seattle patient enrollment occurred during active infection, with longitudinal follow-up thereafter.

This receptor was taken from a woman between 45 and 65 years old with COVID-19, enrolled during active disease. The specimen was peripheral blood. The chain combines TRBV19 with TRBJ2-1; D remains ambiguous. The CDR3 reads CASSIFESNEQFF. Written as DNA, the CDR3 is TGTGCCAGTAGTATTTTCGAGAGCAATGAGCAGTTCTTC.